The next 21 T cell receptor beta chains were all read from a single sample in a study of blood T cell repertoires in COVID-19. Assay used: immunoSEQ multiplex PCR; TCRdb lists only in-frame clones, some missing. In the table there are fewer than 110,000 clones, just over 85% of which are singletons. Material for sequencing was peripheral blood. These receptors all stem from a human donor in a cohort sampled during active COVID-19.

The chain couples TRBV5-1 to TRBJ1-5; 9 bases align to TRBD1. Unmatched junction bases numbered 4, after V lost 4 bases and J lost 2 bases. The CDR3 is 15 residues long. Germline CDR1 reads SGHRS; CDR2 reads YFSETQ. The CDR3 loop reads CASSPGQGGNQPQHF. As DNA, the CDR3 is TGCGCCAGCAGCCCGGGACAGGGCGGCAATCAGCCCCAGCATTTT.

This chain connects TRBV25-1 to TRBJ2-4; D is unresolved. CDR3 length equals 13 residues. The V gene's germline CDR1 is MGHDK and CDR2 SYGVNS. V was cut by 1 base and J by 5 bases, with 6 bases left in between. Written as DNA, the CDR3 is TGTGCCAGCAGTGAATCGGTCCAAAACATTCAGTACTTC. As protein: CASSESVQNIQYF.

This chain uses TRBV11-3 with TRBJ2-2, with D possibly TRBD2 on 6 matching bases. Trimming took off 2 bases at V and 6 bases at J, with 10 bases between the two ends. Germline V gives CDR1 SGHNT, CDR2 YENEEA. The CDR3 is 14 amino acids. The CDR3 region has the DNA TGTGCCAGCAGCTTAAGGACTAAGGCCGGGGAGCTGTTTTTT. Residues: CASSLRTKAGELFF.

This clone was found once. The V gene is TRBV19, the J gene TRBJ2-7, with TRBD1 identical over 7 bases. The CDR3 is 13 residues long. Losses at the gene ends were 6 bases for V and 9 bases for J; bases not matched to a gene: 11. Germline CDR1 and CDR2: LNHDA and SQIVND (reference sequence). The CDR3 sequence is CASRDIGTAWQYF. The CDR3 bases are TGTGCCAGTAGAGATATAGGGACAGCGTGGCAGTACTTC. Combining the CDR3 with reference TRBV19 and TRBJ2-7 gives the whole variable domain DGGITQSPKYLFRKEGQNVTLSCEQNLNHDAMYWYRQDPGQGLRLIYYSQIVNDFQKGDIAEGYSVSREKKESFPLTVTSAQKNPTAFYLCASRDIGTAWQYFGPGTRLTVT.

This clone was picked up one time. J is TRBJ1-6 and V is TRBV27; 7 positions match TRBD1. The J segment lost 5 bases and the V segment lost 3 bases, leaving 13 bases of the junction unmatched. CDR1 is MNHEY and CDR2 is SMNVEV in the germline V gene (reference sequence). This CDR3 has 18 residues. The CDR3 DNA is TGTGCCAGCAGTTTCCAAAGCGTCGACAGGGCAAATAATTCACCCCTCCACTTT. Translating gives CASSFQSVDRANNSPLHF.

The chain employs TRBV5-5 and TRBJ1-2, with D perhaps TRBD1 (5 bases). Per germline, CDR1 SGHKS and CDR2 YYEKEE (reference sequence). CDR3 length: 15 amino acids. V was shortened by 1 base and J by 4 bases, with 14 bases between the two germline ends. The DNA of the CDR3 is TGTGCCAGCAGCTTGTTGTTGGGGCCGGGCTATGGCTACACCTTC. Its protein product is CASSLLLGPGYGYTF.

The J gene is TRBJ2-1, the V gene TRBV7-2; tentative D call: TRBD1 (7 bases). CDR1 and CDR2 from the germline V gene are SGHTA and FQGNSA. V lost 0 bases to trimming and J lost 7 bases, with 19 bases between them. This CDR3 comprises 17 residues. In DNA form, the CDR3 reads TGTGCCAGCAGCTTAGCGGCAGGGGGGCGGAGGGGGAATGAGCAGTTCTTC. It codes for CASSLAAGGRRGNEQFF.

This chain links TRBV14 with TRBJ1-4; the D gene is possibly TRBD1 (5 bases). Germline V CDR1 and CDR2: SGHDN, FVKESK. This CDR3 has 17 residues. Trimming left V 0 bases short and J 3 bases short, with 14 bases between. The CDR3 nucleotides read TGTGCCAGCAGCCAAGAGGGGCCGGGTCTGTCTAATGAAAAACTGTTTTTT. It specifies CASSQEGPGLSNEKLFF.

This clone was counted a single time. The rearrangement uses TRBV11-2 and TRBJ1-2, with TRBD1 as a possible D gene (6 bases). The germline CDR1 and CDR2 sequences are SGHAT and FQNNGV. V was shortened by 0 bases and J by 5 bases, with 13 bases between the two germline ends. The CDR3 covers 15 residues. This CDR3 is CASSLDGGVGYGYTF. The CDR3 DNA sequence: TGTGCCAGCAGCTTAGATGGGGGCGTAGGGTATGGCTACACCTTC.

This chain joins TRBV20-1 and TRBJ2-1; D tentatively reads TRBD1 or TRBD2 (5 bases each). Germline V gene data show CDR1 as DFQATT and CDR2 as SNEGSKA (reference sequence). This CDR3 comprises 11 residues. V lost 3 bases and J lost 10, with 10 bases in between. The CDR3 sequence is CSASGGVEQFF. The CDR3 DNA reads TGCAGTGCTAGTGGGGGAGTCGAGCAGTTCTTC.

The chain is built from TRBV30 and TRBJ1-5; the match to TRBD1 covers 12 bases. Germline lookup yields CDR1 GTSNPN and CDR2 SVGIG (reference sequence). J was trimmed by 2 bases and V by 5 bases; bases with no gene match: 7. The CDR3 runs to 16 residues. The CDR3 region has the DNA TGTGCCTGGGGGGGACAGGGGGCTCTTGGCAATCAGCCCCAGCATTTT. It specifies CAWGGQGALGNQPQHF.

The chain joins TRBV5-8 to TRBJ1-1; TRBD1 agrees at 10 bases. After removal of 0 bases from V and 5 bases from J, the junction contained 4 bases not matched to a gene. Germline loops: CDR1 SGHTS, CDR2 YDEGEE. The CDR3 covers 15 residues. CDR3 nucleotides: TGTGCCAGCAGCTTGGCCCGGACAGGGGGTACTGAAGCTTTCTTT. Its protein product is CASSLARTGGTEAFF.

This chain connects TRBV9 to TRBJ1-1; 8 bases are a match to TRBD1. The CDR3 runs to 15 residues. The V gene end was trimmed by 1 base and the J gene end by 1 base; junction bases not matched to a gene: 3. CDR1 is SGDLS, CDR2 YYNGEE, per germline. The CDR3 DNA sequence: TGTGCCAGCAGCGTAATCACAGGGGGGAACACTGAAGCTTTCTTT. This codes for CASSVITGGNTEAFF.

With respect to this clone: Other DNA sequences in this sample translate to the same CDR3. This chain uses TRBV6-4 with TRBJ1-1, with a tentative D call TRBD1 (6 bases). CDR3 length: 13 residues. Trimming took off 5 bases at V and 4 bases at J, with 11 bases between the two ends. Per the germline V gene, CDR1 is MRHNA and CDR2 is SNTAGT. CDR3 sequence reads: CASSQGLGTEAFF. The CDR3 nucleotides are TGTGCCAGCAGTCAGGGGTTGGGCACTGAAGCTTTCTTT.

The chain uses TRBV19 and TRBJ2-2; D gene uncertain. The CDR3 is made up of 15 amino acids. V was cut by 3 bases and J by 2 bases, with 10 bases left in between. Germline lookup yields CDR1 LNHDA and CDR2 SQIVND (reference sequence). The CDR3 DNA reads TGTGCCAGTAGTATTCTCAGACAAAACACCGGGGAGCTGTTTTTT. Translating it yields CASSILRQNTGELFF.

The chain carries TRBV29-1 and TRBJ2-5; TRBD1 might be the D (5 bases). Trimming left V 4 bases short and J 1 base short, with 10 bases between. The CDR3 extends over 13 amino acids. From germline, CDR1 is SQVTM and CDR2 ANQGSEA. The CDR3 nucleotides are TGCAGCGTTGGGGCAGGGCTCCAAGAGACCCAGTACTTC. Encoded protein: CSVGAGLQETQYF.

The chain couples TRBV9 to TRBJ2-5; 12 positions match TRBD2. The CDR3 sequence is 15 residues long. Germline V gene lookup returns CDR1 SGDLS and CDR2 YYNGEE. V lost 2 bases, J lost 4 bases, and 3 bases stayed unmatched. The CDR3 coding sequence is TGTGCCAGCAGCGTCCCTAGCGGGGGGGGAGAGACCCAGTACTTC. It translates to CASSVPSGGGETQYF.

This clone has a handful of counts. The genes are TRBV6-5 and TRBJ1-4; 7 bases line up with TRBD1. With V trimmed by 5 bases and J by 8 bases, 11 bases remained unmatched. The CDR3 is 15 amino acids. Germline V gene data show CDR1 as MNHEY and CDR2 as SVGAGI. Written as DNA, the CDR3 is TGTGCCAGCAGTCCCCGGACAGGTCGGGAGGAAAAACTGTTTTTT. Translated, it gives CASSPRTGREEKLFF.

The chain uses TRBV15 and TRBJ1-5; 7 positions match TRBD1. Unmatched junction bases numbered 9, after V lost 1 base and J lost 0 bases. Germline V gene sequence: CDR1 LNHNV, CDR2 YYDKDF (reference sequence). The CDR3 runs 18 residues. CDR3 region: CATSRAGQINYSNQPQHF. The DNA for the CDR3 is TGTGCCACCAGCAGAGCGGGACAGATAAACTATAGCAATCAGCCCCAGCATTTT.

This chain joins TRBV2 and TRBJ1-6; 7 bases fit TRBD1. The V and J ends lost 6 bases and 9 bases, in that order; junction bases with no gene match: 5. Germline CDR1 SNHLY, CDR2 FYNNEI. There are 13 residues in the CDR3. This CDR3 reads CASSYRQGSPLHF. CDR3 DNA sequence: TGTGCCAGCAGCTATCGACAGGGTTCACCCCTCCACTTT.

The rearrangement links TRBV6-5 to TRBJ2-4; tentatively, D is TRBD2 (6 bases). Germline lookup yields CDR1 MNHEY and CDR2 SVGAGI. Trimming left V 5 bases short and J 14 bases short, with 16 bases between. This CDR3 is built from 12 residues. CDR3 amino acids: CASSPVGGLKYF. Here the CDR3 DNA reads TGTGCCAGCAGTCCGGTGGGGGGTTTGAAGTACTTC.